A selection of T cell receptor beta chains follows, all from one sample in a study of CD4 T cells in relation to SARS-CoV-2 and coronaviruses. The assay was immunoSEQ multiplex PCR, and TCRdb's table has in-frame clones only and misses some. The table records around 23,000 clones, around 76% of them present only once. These TCRs' antigens remain unknown. Sequencing was done on a sample of CD4+ T cells from PBMCs, cultured in vitro. Receptors were obtained from a human donor in good health. The CDR3 runs from the conserved cysteine through the conserved F or W. D genes are given only for firm matches. Clone size is stated in some rows and not others, as once, few, many or a class when expanded.

.	TRBV29-1	TRBJ1-2	.	CSVEGGGGGNYGYTF	TGCAGCGTTGAGGGTGGTGGGGGGGGGAACTATGGCTACACCTTC
.	TRBV30	TRBJ2-5	.	CAWTNGLLQETQYF	TGTGCCTGGACGAACGGCCTTCTCCAAGAGACCCAGTACTTC
few	TRBV21-1	TRBJ1-4	.	CASSTNTSGSASEKLFF	TGTGCCAGCAGCACCAATACTTCAGGATCAGCAAGCGAAAAACTGTTTTTT
.	TRBV15	TRBJ1-1	TRBD1	CATSRGTGAQTEAFF	TGTGCCACCAGCAGAGGTACAGGGGCCCAGACTGAAGCTTTCTTT
few	TRBV19	TRBJ1-1	.	CASQPEGGTEAFF	TGTGCCAGCCAGCCCGAAGGAGGCACTGAAGCTTTCTTT
.	TRBV5-4	TRBJ1-2	TRBD1	CASSLAAGQGGYGYTF	TGTGCCAGCAGCTTGGCCGCGGGACAGGGGGGCTATGGCTACACCTTC
.	TRBV7-2	TRBJ1-2	.	CASSILRGDGYTF	TGTGCCAGCAGCATTCTACGGGGAGATGGCTACACCTTC
.	TRBV5-4	TRBJ2-2	TRBD2	CASSLGAGVTGELFF	TGTGCCAGCAGCCTCGGAGCGGGAGTCACCGGGGAGCTGTTTTTT
.	TRBV5-1	TRBJ2-5	TRBD2	CASSRTSGRGQETQYF	TGCGCCAGCAGCCGGACTAGCGGGAGGGGACAAGAGACCCAGTACTTC
.	TRBV9	TRBJ2-7	.	CASSAGPAVGEQYF	TGTGCCAGCAGCGCCGGCCCAGCGGTTGGCGAGCAGTACTTC
.	TRBV24-1	TRBJ2-5	.	CATSDLGGTQYF	TGTGCCACCAGTGATTTGGGGGGGACCCAGTACTTC
few	TRBV5-6	TRBJ1-2	TRBD1	CASSRQGGGYGYTF	TGTGCCAGCAGTCGACAGGGAGGGGGCTATGGCTACACCTTC
few	TRBV6-5	TRBJ1-4	.	CASRAQGTNEKLFF	TGTGCCAGCAGGGCACAGGGCACTAATGAAAAACTGTTTTTT
.	TRBV7-9	TRBJ2-1	.	CASSLLISGGEQFF	TGTGCCAGCAGCTTACTTATTAGCGGCGGTGAGCAGTTCTTC
.	TRBV11-3	TRBJ1-3	.	CASSLDPGNTIYF	TGTGCCAGCAGCTTAGACCCTGGAAACACCATATATTTT
once	TRBV4-3	TRBJ2-2	.	CASSQEDGVGELFF	TGCGCCAGCAGCCAAGAGGACGGTGTCGGGGAGCTGTTTTTT
.	TRBV21-1	TRBJ2-5	.	CASSCKGARGGGETQYF	TGTGCCAGCAGTTGCAAGGGGGCCAGGGGAGGGGGAGAGACCCAGTACTTC
.	TRBV19	TRBJ2-1	.	CASSTQGLRLSEQFF	TGTGCCAGTAGTACACAGGGACTAAGGTTAAGTGAGCAGTTCTTC
few	TRBV7-9	TRBJ1-1	.	CASSLRGTEAFF	TGTGCCAGCAGCTTAAGGGGGACTGAAGCTTTCTTT
few	TRBV2	TRBJ2-5	.	CASSGDGTQYF	TGTGCCAGCAGTGGAGACGGGACCCAGTACTTC